The rows below give T cell receptor beta chains drawn from one sample of a study of Ad26.COV2.S vaccination and SARS-CoV-2 variants. Generated by immunoSEQ multiplex PCR, the TCRdb table keeps only in-frame clones and is missing some. The sample includes fewer than 900,000 clones, more than 70% seen only once; the top ten take approximately 1.5%. The sample in question was peripheral blood, obtained in a trial of Ad26.COV2.S vaccine versus placebo. Receptors were obtained from a person aged 18-65 years who received the Ad26.COV2.S COVID-19 vaccine or a placebo. The CDR3 runs from the conserved cysteine through the conserved F or W. A D gene is named only where the DNA matches it firmly. A row's size may be missing; if present it is once, few, many or a size class.

V gene: TRBV4-2
D gene: NA
J gene: TRBJ2-7
clone size: NA
CDR3 protein: CASSQGGFSYEQYF
CDR3 DNA: TGTGCCAGCAGCCAAGGGGGTTTTTCCTACGAGCAGTACTTC

V gene: TRBV24-1
D gene: TRBD2
J gene: TRBJ2-7
clone size: NA
CDR3 protein: CATASGPDGEQYF
CDR3 DNA: TGTGCCACCGCTAGCGGGCCGGATGGTGAGCAGTACTTC

V gene: TRBV3-1/TRBV3-2
D gene: TRBD1
J gene: TRBJ1-4
clone size: NA
CDR3 protein: CASSQEGDRATNEKLFF
CDR3 DNA: TGTGCCAGCAGCCAAGAGGGGGACAGGGCAACTAATGAAAAACTGTTTTTT

V gene: TRBV24-1
D gene: TRBD1
J gene: TRBJ1-6
clone size: NA
CDR3 protein: CATSDDRVIMPLSPLHF
CDR3 DNA: TGTGCCACCAGTGATGACAGGGTCATAATGCCTCTTTCACCCCTCCACTTT

V gene: TRBV6-5
D gene: NA
J gene: TRBJ2-1
clone size: NA
CDR3 protein: CASSYTPLVGEQFF
CDR3 DNA: TGTGCCAGCAGTTACACGCCCCTCGTCGGTGAGCAGTTCTTC

V gene: TRBV5-1
D gene: TRBD1
J gene: TRBJ2-7
clone size: once
CDR3 protein: CASSQSTGTVYEQYF
CDR3 DNA: TGCGCCAGCAGCCAGTCGACAGGGACCGTCTACGAGCAGTACTTC

V gene: TRBV3-1/TRBV3-2
D gene: NA
J gene: TRBJ1-1
clone size: NA
CDR3 protein: CASSPRSGSEAFF
CDR3 DNA: TGTGCCAGCAGCCCAAGAAGTGGTTCTGAAGCTTTCTTT

V gene: TRBV2
D gene: TRBD2
J gene: TRBJ2-5
clone size: NA
CDR3 protein: CASTSGHQETQYF
CDR3 DNA: TGTGCCAGCACTAGCGGACACCAAGAGACCCAGTACTTC

V gene: TRBV18
D gene: TRBD1
J gene: TRBJ2-7
clone size: NA
CDR3 protein: CASSPPGQNHEQYF
CDR3 DNA: TGTGCCAGCTCACCCCCGGGACAGAACCACGAGCAGTACTTC

V gene: TRBV2
D gene: NA
J gene: TRBJ2-2
clone size: NA
CDR3 protein: CASSEQRGVAGELFF
CDR3 DNA: TGTGCCAGCAGTGAGCAAAGAGGGGTGGCCGGGGAGCTGTTTTTT

V gene: TRBV10-3
D gene: TRBD2
J gene: TRBJ2-1
clone size: NA
CDR3 protein: CAIGIPLSGSIEQFF
CDR3 DNA: TGTGCCATCGGGATACCCCTTAGCGGGAGCATTGAGCAGTTCTTC

V gene: TRBV9
D gene: TRBD1
J gene: TRBJ2-5
clone size: NA
CDR3 protein: CASSPDRGPPETQYF
CDR3 DNA: TGTGCCAGCAGCCCAGACAGGGGTCCCCCAGAGACCCAGTACTTC

V gene: TRBV5-1
D gene: TRBD2
J gene: TRBJ2-5
clone size: NA
CDR3 protein: CASSSTSGSQETQYF
CDR3 DNA: TGCGCCAGCAGCTCGACTAGCGGCTCACAAGAGACCCAGTACTTC

V gene: TRBV5-1
D gene: TRBD1
J gene: TRBJ2-5
clone size: NA
CDR3 protein: CASSPNRGGETQYF
CDR3 DNA: TGCGCCAGCAGCCCGAACAGGGGTGGAGAGACCCAGTACTTC

V gene: TRBV5-8
D gene: NA
J gene: TRBJ1-5
clone size: NA
CDR3 protein: CASSLGTGYSNQPQHF
CDR3 DNA: TGTGCCAGCAGCTTGGGAACAGGATATAGCAATCAGCCCCAGCATTTT

V gene: TRBV30
D gene: NA
J gene: TRBJ2-4
clone size: NA
CDR3 protein: CAWKGRAKNIQYF
CDR3 DNA: TGTGCCTGGAAAGGGAGAGCCAAAAACATTCAGTACTTC